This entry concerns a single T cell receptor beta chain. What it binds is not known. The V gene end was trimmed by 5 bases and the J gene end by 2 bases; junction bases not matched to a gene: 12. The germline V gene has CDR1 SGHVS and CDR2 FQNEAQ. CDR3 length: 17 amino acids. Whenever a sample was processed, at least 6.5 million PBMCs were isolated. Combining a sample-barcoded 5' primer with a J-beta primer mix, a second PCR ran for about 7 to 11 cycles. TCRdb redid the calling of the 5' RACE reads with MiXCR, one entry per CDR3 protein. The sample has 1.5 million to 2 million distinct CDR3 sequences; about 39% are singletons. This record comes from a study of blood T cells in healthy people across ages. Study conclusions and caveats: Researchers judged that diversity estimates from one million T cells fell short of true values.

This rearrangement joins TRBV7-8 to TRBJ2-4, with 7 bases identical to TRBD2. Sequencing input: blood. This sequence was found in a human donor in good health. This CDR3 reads CASSLLGGSGSKNIQYF. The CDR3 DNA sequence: TGTGCCAGCAGCCTGCTGGGGGGGAGTGGATCCAAAAACATTCAGTACTTC.